The 14 T cell receptor beta chains listed next were all sequenced from one sample in a study of T cell responses to AZD1222 COVID-19 vaccine (dated by TCRdb to 2020 to 2022). Per the publication, the time point label means: baseline before first vaccination. Receptor libraries were prepared by the immunoSEQ multiplex PCR assay. Imported from immuneACCESS, the table was reduced by TCRdb to in-frame sequences with V and J called. These copies leave out some clones; in studies compared against another copy, an unresolved V gene accounts for under half, and the cause of the remainder is not known. Within this sample are 100,000 to 150,000 clones, with more than 85% of them counted one time only. Clones ranked in the top ten supply approximately 5.4% of the sample. The sequences come from peripheral blood, collected on day 0 of AZD1222 vaccination. Source of these receptors: an adult in good health.

The rearrangement links TRBV2 to TRBJ2-1; TRBD2 matches 8 bases. The J segment lost 8 bases and the V segment lost 2 bases, leaving 14 bases of the junction unmatched. Germline V gene lookup returns CDR1 SNHLY and CDR2 FYNNEI. The CDR3 spans 17 residues. This chain's CDR3 is CASSEWTSSGGTDEQFF. The CDR3 DNA reads as TGTGCCAGCAGTGAATGGACGTCCAGCGGGGGCACCGATGAGCAGTTCTTC.

V gene TRBV7-2 combines with J gene TRBJ1-3; no clear D. V shed 5 bases and J shed 0 bases, with 11 bases lying between them. The CDR3 consists of 15 residues. Per germline, CDR1 SGHTA and CDR2 FQGNSA. The CDR3 spells CASSPTPGSGNTIYF. The DNA of the CDR3 is TGTGCCAGCAGCCCGACACCTGGCTCTGGAAACACCATATATTTT.

This clone occurred a few times. The V call is TRBV6-1, the J call TRBJ1-6; a possible D gene is TRBD1 (5 bases). CDR1 and CDR2 (germline): MNHNS, SASEGT. The germline V and J ends were trimmed by 2 bases and 8 bases, with 7 bases remaining between them. This CDR3 is 13 amino acids long. In nucleotides, the CDR3 is TGTGCCAGCAGTGAACTCAGGGATTCACCCCTCCACTTT. This gives the protein CASSELRDSPLHF.

The chain combines TRBV7-7 with TRBJ2-7; D is possibly TRBD1 (5 bases). Trimming took off 2 bases at V and 3 bases at J, with 8 bases between the two ends. CDR1 SSHAT and CDR2 FNYEAQ come from the germline V gene (reference sequence). CDR3 length: 13 amino acids. The CDR3 sequence is CASSLMTDYEQYF. The CDR3 DNA follows: TGTGCCAGCAGCTTAATGACAGACTACGAGCAGTACTTC.

This chain links TRBV5-1 with TRBJ1-6, with D perhaps matching TRBD1 (6 bases). CDR3 length: 16 amino acids. V dropped 2 bases and J dropped 7 bases, with 16 bases sitting between them. Looked up from germline, CDR1 is SGHRS and CDR2 is YFSETQ. Here the CDR3 reads CASSLGQSGVNSPLHF. Here the CDR3 DNA reads TGCGCCAGCAGCTTAGGACAGTCAGGGGTGAATTCACCCCTCCACTTT.

The V gene is TRBV27, the J gene TRBJ1-2; TRBD1 aligns across 8 bases. The V gene end was trimmed by 6 bases and the J gene end by 0 bases; junction bases not matched to a gene: 3. Per the germline V gene, CDR1 is MNHEY and CDR2 is SMNVEV (reference sequence). The CDR3 contains 14 residues. In nucleotides, the CDR3 is TGTGCCAGCAGCATACAGGGGGCTAACTATGGCTACACCTTC. Translating it yields CASSIQGANYGYTF.

The chain carries TRBV27 and TRBJ2-1; 12 bases map to TRBD2. Germline loops: CDR1 MNHEY, CDR2 SMNVEV (reference sequence). The CDR3 covers 14 residues. The junction had 8 bases not matched to a gene; V was cut back by 8 bases and J by 9 bases. CDR3 protein: CASCPSGGAGEQFF. CDR3 DNA sequence: TGTGCCAGCTGCCCTAGCGGGGGGGCCGGTGAGCAGTTCTTC.

The chain uses TRBV5-5 and TRBJ1-2; D gene uncertain. Germline CDR1 and CDR2: SGHKS and YYEKEE (reference sequence). This CDR3 has 13 amino acids. V lost 0 bases to trimming and J lost 0 bases, with 3 bases between them. The CDR3 sequence: CASSLGSNYGYTF. In DNA, the CDR3 is TGTGCCAGCAGCTTGGGGTCTAACTATGGCTACACCTTC.

V and J are TRBV7-2 and TRBJ2-5, with D perhaps TRBD1 (7 bases). CDR1 is SGHTA and CDR2 is FQGNSA in the germline V gene. The V and J ends lost 4 bases and 5 bases respectively, with 14 bases between them. The CDR3 contains 14 residues. CDR3 nucleotide sequence: TGTGCCAGCAGCTCCTCCTCAGGGGGGGAGACCCAGTACTTC. Translated: CASSSSSGGETQYF.

The chain links TRBV5-1 to TRBJ2-7, with a tentative D call TRBD1 (6 bases). In germline, CDR1 is SGHRS, CDR2 YFSETQ. There are 14 residues in the CDR3. Trimming stripped 2 bases from V and 0 bases from J, with 9 bases between. CDR3 nucleotides: TGCGCCAGCAGCTTTTTGACAGGCTCCTACGAGCAGTACTTC. Protein: CASSFLTGSYEQYF. Drawing the rest from reference TRBV5-1 and TRBJ2-7, the complete variable domain is KAGVTQTPRYLIKTRGQQVTLSCSPISGHRSVSWYQQTPGQGLQFLFEYFSETQRNKGNFPGRFSGRQFSNSRSEMNVSTLELGDSALYLCASSFLTGSYEQYFGPGTRLTVT.

The chain combines TRBV6-1 with TRBJ1-6; TRBD1 is a possible D gene (5 bases). Germline V gene data show CDR1 as MNHNS and CDR2 as SASEGT. Deletions cut 2 bases from V and 10 bases from J, with 9 bases between. CDR3 length: 13 residues. CDR3 nucleotide sequence: TGTGCCAGCAGTGAAATAAGGGGATCACCCCTCCACTTT. This codes for CASSEIRGSPLHF.

J is TRBJ1-3 and V is TRBV4-2; 7 bases are a match to TRBD1. CDR1 LGHNA and CDR2 YNFKEQ come from the germline V gene. The CDR3 is made up of 14 amino acids. After removal of 3 bases from V and 4 bases from J, the junction contained 3 bases not matched to a gene. For the CDR3, the DNA is TGTGCCAGCAGCCAGAGGGGGCTCGGAAACACCATATATTTT. Protein sequence: CASSQRGLGNTIYF.

This clone was found once. The rearrangement uses TRBV4-1 and TRBJ1-2, with 9 bases lining up with TRBD1. This CDR3 is built from 15 residues. Trimming cost V 3 bases and J 4 bases; bases outside gene matches: 6. Germline V gives CDR1 MGHRA, CDR2 YSYEKL. The DNA of the CDR3 is TGCGCCAGCAGCCACCCGGGACAGGGTACCTATGGCTACACCTTC. Translating it yields CASSHPGQGTYGYTF.

V is TRBV5-5 and J is TRBJ2-7; D unresolved. This CDR3 contains 15 residues. The V gene's germline CDR1 is SGHKS and CDR2 YYEKEE (reference sequence). Trimming removed 2 bases from V and 3 bases from J, with 15 bases in between. This CDR3 is CASSLGPEGNYEQYF. The CDR3 region has the DNA TGTGCCAGCAGCTTAGGGCCAGAAGGGAACTACGAGCAGTACTTC. The full variable domain, in which reference TRBV5-5 and TRBJ2-7 provide the parts outside the CDR3, is DAGVTQSPTHLIKTRGQQVTLRCSPISGHKSVSWYQQVLGQGPQFIFQYYEKEERGRGNFPDRFSARQFPNYSSELNVNALLLGDSALYLCASSLGPEGNYEQYFGPGTRLTVT.